The entry below gives a single TCR beta chain sequence along with its context. A read error may be the cause here, since a much bigger clone is one base away. This specimen belongs to a study of molecular identifiers for immune sequencing clone quantification. The CDR3 totals 13 residues. V was clipped by 3 bases and J by 3 bases, with 9 bases between them. Germline V CDR1 and CDR2: MNHEY, SMNVEV (reference sequence). TCRdb redid the calling of the PCR reads with MiXCR, one entry per CDR3 protein. The sample lists about 630,000 distinct CDR3 sequences; about 25% were seen once. This chain uses TRBV27 with TRBJ2-7, with D tentatively TRBD1 (5 bases). The receptor was isolated from a human donor in good health. Some libraries in this study had Jurkat cell RNA spiked in. Sequencing was performed on naive CD8+ T cells from blood, with Jurkat cell RNA spiked in. Documented subset: FACS-sorted CD8+CD4-CCR7+CD45RA+ naive T cells. The CDR3 loop is CASSFGRDYEQYF. DNA for the CDR3: TGTGCCAGCAGTTTCGGCAGGGACTACGAGCAGTACTTC.